One and the same sample provided the 11 T cell receptor beta chains below, sequenced in a study of STAT5B mutations in CD4+ large granular lymphocyte leukemia. TCRdb's table, derived via immunoSEQ multiplex PCR, lists solely in-frame clones and lacks some. The sample records 30,000 to 35,000 clones, 55% to 80% being singletons. What was sequenced was CD4+ T cells from blood buffy coats. All receptors derive from a human donor in good health.

This clone was counted only a few times. This rearrangement joins TRBV7-3 to TRBJ1-1; D is perhaps TRBD1 (5 bases). CDR1 and CDR2 from the germline V gene are SGHTA and FQGTGA. CDR3 length: 13 residues. The V and J ends lost 4 bases and 3 bases respectively, with 9 bases between them. CDR3 sequence reads: CASSSGHDTEAFF. The CDR3 DNA sequence: TGTGCCAGCAGCTCCGGACACGACACTGAAGCTTTCTTT.

The genes are TRBV29-1 and TRBJ2-1; 9 positions match TRBD2. CDR1 and CDR2 from the germline V gene are SQVTM and ANQGSEA. With V trimmed by 4 bases and J by 5 bases, 6 bases remained unmatched. CDR3 length: 14 amino acids. DNA for the CDR3: TGCAGCGTTGCTGTGGCTAGCGGGAACAATGAGCAGTTCTTC. Translating it yields CSVAVASGNNEQFF.

This clone was seen more than once but under ten times. The rearrangement joins TRBV11-3 to TRBJ2-7, with 9 nucleotides matching TRBD1. Per germline, CDR1 SGHNT and CDR2 YENEEA. This CDR3 has 14 amino acids. With V trimmed by 6 bases and J by 2 bases, 5 bases remained unmatched. The CDR3 here is CASSPWDRAYEQYF. In nucleotides, the CDR3 is TGTGCCAGCAGTCCCTGGGACAGGGCCTACGAGCAGTACTTC.

In this sample, this clone turned up a few times. The gene calls are TRBV19 and TRBJ2-7; D not resolved. The CDR3 is 12 amino acids. The V and J ends lost 1 base and 5 bases respectively, with 6 bases between them. Germline lookup yields CDR1 LNHDA and CDR2 SQIVND (reference sequence). Here the CDR3 DNA reads TGTGCCAGTAGTATAGGCGTCGACGAGCAGTACTTC. It encodes CASSIGVDEQYF.

This clone was seen a few times. The chain employs TRBV4-2 and TRBJ1-4; D is uncertain. Germline V gene data show CDR1 as LGHNA and CDR2 as YNFKEQ. The CDR3 spans 17 residues. Deletions cut 0 bases from V and 0 bases from J, with 11 bases between. CDR3 DNA: TGTGCCAGCAGCCAAGAGGGTGGGAGTCCAACTAATGAAAAACTGTTTTTT. As protein: CASSQEGGSPTNEKLFF.

This clone has a handful of counts. The V gene is TRBV6-6, the J gene TRBJ1-6; TRBD1 matches 11 bases. CDR3 size: 13 residues. Trimming took 5 bases from V and 9 from J; bases not matched to a gene: 0. In germline, CDR1 is MNHNY, CDR2 SVGAGI (reference sequence). CDR3 nucleotides: TGTGCCAGCAGTGGACAGGGGGCTTCACCCCTCCACTTT. Translating gives CASSGQGASPLHF.

The chain uses TRBV2 and TRBJ2-5; 10 nucleotides align to TRBD1. Trimming cost V 5 bases and J 5 bases; bases outside gene matches: 5. This CDR3 region has 14 residues. Germline CDR1 SNHLY, CDR2 FYNNEI. The CDR3 DNA is TGTGCCAGCAGTAAGGACAGGGGGAGTGAGACCCAGTACTTC. Translation: CASSKDRGSETQYF.

The chain employs TRBV6-1 and TRBJ1-1, with D perhaps matching TRBD1 (6 bases). Germline lookup yields CDR1 MNHNS and CDR2 SASEGT. Trimming took off 6 bases at V and 5 bases at J, with 19 bases between the two ends. The CDR3 has 15 amino acids. The CDR3 region is CASSLQGIGGTEAFF. In DNA form, the CDR3 reads TGTGCCAGCAGCCTACAGGGAATAGGGGGTACTGAAGCTTTCTTT.

This rearrangement joins TRBV2 to TRBJ1-4; a possible D gene is TRBD1 (6 bases). Germline CDR1 reads SNHLY; CDR2 reads FYNNEI. The CDR3 totals 14 residues. V was shortened by 6 bases and J by 4 bases, with 12 bases between the two germline ends. The CDR3, as DNA: TGTGCCAGCAGCAGGACAGACCTTAATGAAAAACTGTTTTTT. Translation gives CASSRTDLNEKLFF.

The table lists this clone with a count of one. This rearrangement joins TRBV18 to TRBJ2-7, with TRBD1 matching 10 bases. The CDR3 has 15 amino acids. V trimming: 6 bases; J trimming: 4 bases; junction bases outside the gene matches: 9. CDR1 is KGHSH, CDR2 LQKENI, per germline. CDR3 coding DNA: TGTGCCAGCTCCCGGCCGGGACAGGGGATATACGAGCAGTACTTC. It specifies CASSRPGQGIYEQYF.

This rearrangement joins TRBV18 to TRBJ2-1; D may be TRBD1 or TRBD2 (5 bases each). The CDR3 consists of 17 residues. Germline CDR1 is KGHSH and CDR2 is LQKENI. V was shortened by 4 bases and J by 3 bases, with 19 bases between the two germline ends. CDR3: CASSLPWGPGSYNEQFF. The CDR3 DNA reads TGTGCCAGCTCACTCCCGTGGGGCCCGGGGAGCTACAATGAGCAGTTCTTC.